This T cell receptor (beta chain) comes out of a study of fetal regulatory T cell absence and autoimmunity. Study-wide findings and caveats: The oligoclonal enrichment was interpreted as supporting antigen-driven pancreatic autoimmunity before birth in IPEX syndrome.

Sequencing was at survey level. Sequenced by immunoSEQ multiplex PCR; TCRdb stores in-frame clones only, minus some. The sample consists of approximately 49,000 clones, about 79% of them appearing once. Remarks on this clone: The antigen remains unidentified.

Germline CDR1 is SEHNR and CDR2 is FQNEAQ (reference sequence). The ends were cut back, 3 bases at V and 7 bases at J, with 6 bases in the middle. The CDR3 extends over 11 amino acids. Specimen: cord blood. The rearrangement uses TRBV7-9 and TRBJ1-1; D call uncertain. This receptor was taken from a newborn boy with IPEX syndrome. CDR3 nucleotides: TGTGCCAGCAGCTTGGGAGATGAAGCTTTCTTT. Amino acid sequence: CASSLGDEAFF.